Listed here are 32 T cell receptor beta chains from one sample, sequenced in a study of T-cell reconstitution after alpha-beta-depleted transplantation in children. Unique molecular identifiers were incorporated into the prepared TCRbeta library. Via MiXCR, TCRdb re-called the PCR reads, giving one row per CDR3 protein. The data contain a few hundred thousand distinct CDR3 sequences, around a tenth of them singletons. The material sequenced was peripheral blood, taken 180 days after TCRalphabeta/CD19-depleted stem cell transplant. These receptors originate from a male patient aged 2 to 9 who had a stem cell transplant for chronic granulomatous disease, so the T cells may come from the graft donor.

This clonotype was seen ten or more times. For the CDR3, the DNA is TGCAGCGTTGGGACCATCACCGGGGAGCTGTTTTTT. It codes for CSVGTITGELFF. The V gene is TRBV29-1, the J gene TRBJ2-2; D uncertain. Germline CDR1 reads SQVTM; CDR2 reads ANQGSEA. The CDR3 is made up of 12 amino acids. V was pared by 4 bases and J by 4 bases, with 7 bases between.

This clonotype was found many times. V and J are TRBV27 and TRBJ2-7, with D perhaps TRBD1 (6 bases). The CDR3 sequence is 15 residues long. Between the trimmed V and J ends, which lost 6 bases and 0 bases, there was a span of 15 bases. Germline CDR1 is MNHEY and CDR2 is SMNVEV (reference sequence). The CDR3 reads CASSRAPDSSYEQYF. In DNA, the CDR3 is TGTGCCAGCAGCCGCGCCCCGGACAGCTCCTACGAGCAGTACTTC.

The chain uses TRBV7-3 and TRBJ2-7; D may be TRBD1 (6 bases). V was cut by 8 bases and J by 6 bases, with 17 bases left in between. Germline lookup yields CDR1 SGHTA and CDR2 FQGTGA. The CDR3 covers 13 residues. The CDR3 nucleotides are TGTGCCAGCGGGAAGACAGGTAAAGGCGAGCAGTACTTC. Its translation is CASGKTGKGEQYF.

This clonotype was recorded at least ten times. This sequence joins TRBV7-2 and TRBJ2-3; 13 bases agree with TRBD2. The CDR3 consists of 15 residues. Trimming removed 6 bases from V and 7 bases from J; junction bases left unmatched: 7. Per the germline V gene, CDR1 is SGHTA and CDR2 is FQGNSA. Here the CDR3 DNA reads TGTGCCAGCAGGGAGGGACTAGCGGGGCCGTATACGCAGTATTTT. Encoded protein: CASREGLAGPYTQYF. The whole variable domain, filled in from reference TRBV7-2 and TRBJ2-3, reads GAGVSQSPSNKVTEKGKDVELRCDPISGHTALYWYRQSLGQGLEFLIYFQGNSAPDKSGLPSDRFSAERTGGSVSTLTIQRTQQEDSAVYLCASREGLAGPYTQYFGPGTRLTVL.

This clonotype was seen ten or more times. This rearrangement joins TRBV7-3 to TRBJ2-1, with 9 bases that match TRBD2. CDR1 is SGHTA and CDR2 is FQGTGA in the germline V gene. The J segment lost 4 bases and the V segment lost 5 bases, leaving 9 bases of the junction unmatched. The CDR3 runs to 16 residues. The CDR3 nucleotides are TGTGCCAGCAGCCGCGGTCCGACTAGCGGATACAATGAGCAGTTCTTC. Its translation: CASSRGPTSGYNEQFF. Using reference TRBV7-3 and TRBJ2-1 for the parts outside the CDR3, the full variable domain is GAGVSQTPSNKVTEKGKYVELRCDPISGHTALYWYRQSLGQGPEFLIYFQGTGAADDSGLPNDRFFAVRPEGSVSTLKIQRTERGDSAVYLCASSRGPTSGYNEQFFGPGTRLTVL.

The chain couples TRBV2 to TRBJ2-1, with D perhaps TRBD2 (5 bases). Germline CDR1 is SNHLY and CDR2 is FYNNEI. The CDR3 runs to 14 residues. Trimming took off 5 bases at V and 3 bases at J, with 11 bases between the two ends. CDR3 nucleotides: TGTGCCAGCAGTCCGGGGAATCTCTACAATGAGCAGTTCTTC. This sequence encodes CASSPGNLYNEQFF.

Ten or more counts support this clonotype. The chain couples TRBV27 to TRBJ2-7, with TRBD1 matching 11 bases. Germline values: CDR1 MNHEY, CDR2 SMNVEV (reference sequence). With V trimmed by 5 bases and J by 5 bases, 5 bases remained unmatched. CDR3 length equals 14 residues. The DNA of the CDR3 is TGTGCCAGCAGTCCCGGGACAGGGGGTAACGAGCAGTACTTC. It specifies CASSPGTGGNEQYF.

This clonotype has ten or more counts. The chain joins TRBV6-1 to TRBJ2-1; TRBD2 matches 8 bases. The CDR3 length is 15 residues. With 2 bases clipped from V and 3 bases from J, the junction kept 3 bases outside the gene matches. Looked up from germline, CDR1 is MNHNS and CDR2 is SASEGT. The CDR3 DNA sequence: TGTGCCAGCAGTGAATTTGCGGGGGGCTACAATGAGCAGTTCTTC. Translated: CASSEFAGGYNEQFF.

This clonotype was found many times. V gene TRBV29-1 combines with J gene TRBJ1-2; 7 positions match TRBD1. CDR1 and CDR2 (germline): SQVTM, ANQGSEA. This CDR3 has 14 amino acids. J was trimmed by 4 bases and V by 3 bases; bases with no gene match: 8. CDR3 sequence reads: CSVDWQRGLYGYTF. CDR3 nucleotides: TGCAGCGTTGATTGGCAAAGGGGGCTCTATGGCTACACCTTC.

This clonotype was counted ten times or more. The chain couples TRBV15 to TRBJ2-7; D is unclear. V was cut by 2 bases and J by 4 bases, with 18 bases left in between. This CDR3 comprises 16 residues. The V gene's germline CDR1 is LNHNV and CDR2 YYDKDF (reference sequence). The CDR3: CATSRSPTRNTYEQYF. The CDR3 DNA reads TGTGCCACCAGCAGATCACCGACTCGGAACACGTACGAGCAGTACTTC.

This clonotype was observed at least ten times. The rearrangement links TRBV12-3 or TRBV12-4 to TRBJ2-7; D is unresolved. Trimming took 3 bases from V and 4 from J, leaving 10 bases between them. This CDR3 has 13 amino acids. CDR3 amino acids: CASSFSTPYEQYF. Here the CDR3 DNA reads TGTGCCAGCAGTTTCTCTACCCCTTACGAGCAGTACTTC.

There are a few counts of this clonotype. The chain recombines TRBV7-2 with TRBJ1-4, with a possible D match to TRBD1 (6 bases). Germline assignment: CDR1 SGHTA and CDR2 FQGNSA. The CDR3 is 15 amino acids. Trimming removed 5 bases at V and 4 bases at J, with 14 bases between. The CDR3 spells CASSHGTRGNEKLFF. The CDR3 region has the DNA TGTGCCAGCAGCCACGGGACCAGGGGTAATGAAAAACTGTTTTTT.

This clonotype occurred many times. The J gene is TRBJ2-7, the V gene TRBV23-1, with 9 bases that match TRBD1. TRBV23-1 is filed as an ORF, its function uncertain. V dropped 10 bases and J dropped 5; count of bases not matched to a gene: 12. The CDR3 extends over 14 amino acids. Here the CDR3 DNA reads TGCGCCATCCAAAAGGGACAGGGATACCACGAGCAGTACTTC. Protein sequence: CAIQKGQGYHEQYF.

This clonotype has at least ten counts. The V and J genes are TRBV5-1 and TRBJ1-4; 7 bases agree with TRBD1. Germline CDR1 is SGHRS and CDR2 is YFSETQ. Germline trimming cut 4 bases from V and 8 bases from J; bases unmatched to any gene: 11. CDR3 length: 15 amino acids. DNA of the CDR3: TGCGCCAGCAGCCAGGGGGTCCTGTCGGGGGAAAAACTGTTTTTT. Amino acid sequence: CASSQGVLSGEKLFF.

This clonotype was seen repeatedly, ten times or more. This chain connects TRBV18 to TRBJ1-1; TRBD1 agrees at 7 bases. Unmatched junction bases numbered 7, after V lost 6 bases and J lost 3 bases. The germline CDR1 and CDR2 sequences are KGHSH and LQKENI. This CDR3 has 14 amino acids. The CDR3 protein is CASSFRGGYTEAFF. The CDR3 DNA follows: TGTGCCAGCTCTTTCAGGGGGGGCTACACTGAAGCTTTCTTT.

This clonotype was counted ten times or more. The chain couples TRBV27 to TRBJ2-7; D remains unclear. Germline CDR1 is MNHEY and CDR2 is SMNVEV (reference sequence). Trimming removed 4 bases at V and 1 base at J, with 8 bases between. CDR3 length: 13 amino acids. The CDR3 region has the DNA TGTGCCAGCAGTTCGGACCAGTCCTACGAGCAGTACTTC. This encodes CASSSDQSYEQYF.

There are many counts of this clonotype. V and J are TRBV7-6 and TRBJ2-5; D possibly uses TRBD1 or TRBD2 (5 bases each). V shed 2 bases and J shed 9 bases, with 16 bases lying between them. The CDR3 contains 14 residues. Germline lookup yields CDR1 SGHVS and CDR2 FNYEAQ. For the CDR3, the DNA is TGTGCCAGCAGCTTACTGAAGGGGACCGGGGCCCAGTACTTC. Its protein is CASSLLKGTGAQYF.

This clonotype was detected ten times or more. This chain links TRBV12-3 or TRBV12-4 with TRBJ1-1, with 7 bases fitting TRBD1. The CDR3 has 12 amino acids. With V trimmed by 7 bases and J by 11 bases, 10 bases remained unmatched. The CDR3 coding sequence is TGTGCCAGCACCATACAGGGGTTAGGGGCTTTCTTT. It encodes CASTIQGLGAFF.

This clonotype was seen ten or more times. This chain joins TRBV4-3 and TRBJ2-1; D might be TRBD1 or TRBD2, each matching 5 bases. Trimming cost V 1 base and J 1 base, with 11 bases left between them. The germline V gene encodes CDR1 LGHNA and CDR2 YSLEER. This CDR3 contains 16 residues. In nucleotides, the CDR3 is TGCGCCAGCAGCCAAGTTCGGGGCTTATCCTACAATGAGCAGTTCTTC. Its protein product is CASSQVRGLSYNEQFF.

This sequence joins TRBV28 and TRBJ2-7, with 11 bases fitting TRBD2. This CDR3 has 15 residues. Germline CDR1 reads MDHEN; CDR2 reads SYDVKM. After removal of 5 bases from V and 5 bases from J, the junction contained 8 bases not matched to a gene. The CDR3 loop is CASSPQLAGVHEQYF. In DNA, the CDR3 is TGTGCCAGCAGTCCCCAACTAGCGGGAGTCCACGAGCAGTACTTC.

The rearrangement uses TRBV30 and TRBJ1-2; no firm D call. Germline values: CDR1 GTSNPN, CDR2 SVGIG (reference sequence). The CDR3 covers 15 residues. Trimming removed 4 bases from V and 5 bases from J, with 20 bases in between. CDR3 residues: CAWKGSATNPYGYTF. DNA for the CDR3: TGTGCCTGGAAAGGGTCAGCTACGAATCCTTATGGCTACACCTTC. Full variable domain (remainder filled in from reference TRBV30 and TRBJ1-2): SQTIHQWPATLVQPVGSPLSLECTVEGTSNPNLYWYRQAAGRGLQLLFYSVGIGQISSEVPQNLSASRPQDRQFILSSKKLLLSDSGFYLCAWKGSATNPYGYTFGSGTRLTVV.

On this clonotype itself: One base away lies a much larger clone, so this may be a sequencing read error. The rearrangement uses TRBV5-1 and TRBJ2-7; TRBD2 matches at 10 bases. Looked up from germline, CDR1 is SGHRS and CDR2 is YFSETQ. CDR3 length equals 16 residues. The CDR3 DNA follows: TGCTCCAGCAGCTTGAGGCTAGCGGGAGAAATCCACGAGCAGTACTTC. Translated, it gives CSSSLRLAGEIHEQYF.

At least ten counts were recorded for this clonotype. J is TRBJ2-5 and V is TRBV27, with D possibly being TRBD1 (5 bases). V gave up 2 bases and J gave up 7 bases, with 20 bases separating them. CDR1 MNHEY and CDR2 SMNVEV come from the germline V gene (reference sequence). The CDR3 runs to 16 residues. The CDR3 DNA reads as TGTGCCAGCAGTTTAAGCCCGACAGTACCTCTGGGGACCCAGTACTTC. Translation: CASSLSPTVPLGTQYF.

This rearrangement joins TRBV10-1 to TRBJ2-1, with D possibly TRBD2 on 6 matching bases. The germline CDR1 and CDR2 sequences are WNHNN and SYGVQD (reference sequence). V lost 6 bases, J lost 2 bases, and 11 bases lay in between. The CDR3 spans 14 residues. The CDR3 DNA is TGCGCCAGCAGCGGGGGTCGGACCTACAATGAGCAGTTCTTC. Encoded protein: CASSGGRTYNEQFF.

The chain couples TRBV28 to TRBJ1-5; D is unresolved. V was shortened by 6 bases and J by 4 bases, with 16 bases between the two germline ends. The length of the CDR3 is 15 residues. Germline V gives CDR1 MDHEN, CDR2 SYDVKM. CDR3: CASRPAWAGNQPQHF. DNA for the CDR3: TGTGCCAGCAGACCAGCCTGGGCGGGAAATCAGCCCCAGCATTTT.

Ten or more counts support this clonotype. This chain joins TRBV28 and TRBJ1-2; D is unclear. The germline CDR1 and CDR2 sequences are MDHEN and SYDVKM. This CDR3 is 11 amino acids long. Trimming stripped 4 bases from V and 9 bases from J, with 9 bases between. In DNA, the CDR3 is TGTGCCAGCAGTTCCATCTCTAGCTACACCTTC. It specifies CASSSISSYTF.

The sample holds many counts of this clonotype. The chain combines TRBV7-3 with TRBJ2-7, with 8 bases lining up with TRBD1. The CDR3 has 14 residues. V was pared by 1 base and J by 7 bases, with 6 bases of the junction left unmatched. The V gene's germline CDR1 is SGHTA and CDR2 FQGTGA. CDR3 amino acids: CASSLRDRSGEQYF. As DNA, the CDR3 is TGTGCCAGCAGCTTAAGGGACAGGTCTGGAGAGCAGTACTTC. The full variable domain, its missing parts supplied by reference TRBV7-3 and TRBJ2-7, is GAGVSQTPSNKVTEKGKYVELRCDPISGHTALYWYRQSLGQGPEFLIYFQGTGAADDSGLPNDRFFAVRPEGSVSTLKIQRTERGDSAVYLCASSLRDRSGEQYFGPGTRLTVT.

This clonotype appeared a few times. This chain links TRBV29-1 with TRBJ2-7; D gene unclear. V lost 4 bases and J lost 3, with 7 bases in between. Germline CDR1 and CDR2: SQVTM and ANQGSEA. The CDR3 consists of 11 residues. In DNA, the CDR3 is TGCAGCGTTGTGGGCCACTACGAGCAGTACTTC. Translated: CSVVGHYEQYF.

This clonotype has a count of ten or more. The CDR3 sequence is CSAELAGGYNEQFF. The DNA for the CDR3 is TGCAGTGCAGAACTAGCGGGGGGCTACAATGAGCAGTTCTTC. The chain is built from TRBV20-1 and TRBJ2-1, with 12 bases identical to TRBD2. CDR3 length equals 14 residues. The germline V gene encodes CDR1 DFQATT and CDR2 SNEGSKA (reference sequence). V dropped 6 bases and J dropped 3; count of bases not matched to a gene: 3.

The genes are TRBV2 and TRBJ2-3; no clear D gene. V was cut by 5 bases and J by 6 bases, with 15 bases left in between. The CDR3 totals 14 residues. From germline, CDR1 is SNHLY and CDR2 FYNNEI. This CDR3 reads CASSSSRLTDTQYF. The CDR3 DNA reads as TGTGCCAGCAGTTCGTCCCGGCTGACGGATACGCAGTATTTT.

Many counts were recorded for this clonotype. The chain is built from TRBV27 and TRBJ1-5; D gene unclear. This CDR3 is built from 13 residues. In germline, CDR1 is MNHEY, CDR2 SMNVEV (reference sequence). Trimming removed 1 base from V and 2 bases from J, with 3 bases in between. The CDR3 DNA sequence: TGTGCCAGCAGTTTATGGGGCAATCAGCCCCAGCATTTT. It specifies CASSLWGNQPQHF.

This clonotype was recorded at least ten times. V gene TRBV6-5 combines with J gene TRBJ2-7; the match to TRBD1 covers 8 bases. The junction had 8 bases not matched to a gene; V was cut back by 1 base and J by 6 bases. The germline V gene has CDR1 MNHEY and CDR2 SVGAGI. The CDR3 sequence is 15 residues long. CDR3 in DNA: TGTGCCAGCAGTTACTTCCCCACAGGGGGTCTCGAGCAGTACTTC. Its protein product is CASSYFPTGGLEQYF.